This TCR beta chain emerged from a study of monozygotic twins with cystic fibrosis. Concerning this clone: Its target is not known.

The V end was cut by 3 bases, the J end by 7 bases, with 6 bases between. Germline lookup yields CDR1 SGHTA and CDR2 FQGNSA. This CDR3 region has 11 residues. Study conclusions and caveats: Monozygotic CF twins shared more identical nucleotide clonotypes than unrelated patients. Co-twins had the most similar V usage for 13 of 16 pairs, J for 8. The repertoire was suggested to be naive-dominated, clonality median around 0.01. In this small cohort, shared CDR3 numbers showed no association with age, concordance or disease severity.

This table comes from immunoSEQ multiplex PCR, and its TCRdb copy is limited to in-frame clones, with some not included. This table holds around 35,000 clones, approximately 87% found once. The chain uses TRBV7-2 and TRBJ1-2; D ambiguous. The source is a girl aged 2-10 years with cystic fibrosis. Sample: blood. The CDR3 loop reads CASSFSGGYTF. The CDR3 DNA follows: TGTGCCAGCAGCTTCTCTGGTGGCTACACCTTC.